The TCR beta chain under discussion was sequenced for a study of T cell responses to AZD1222 COVID-19 vaccine. V shed 2 bases and J 1 base; nucleotides not matched to a gene: 4. Germline CDR1 reads KGHSH; CDR2 reads LQKENI. The CDR3 contains 15 residues. Assay: immunoSEQ multiplex PCR; the TCRdb copy retains only in-frame clones and omits some. The data show around 99,000 clones, around 87% seen once. The specimen comprised peripheral blood, sampled 28 days after the second AZD1222 dose. The V call is TRBV18, the J call TRBJ1-1; 7 bases match TRBD1. This clonotype originated in an adult who received the AZD1222 COVID-19 vaccine. The CDR3 sequence: CASSPTGVPNTEAFF. CDR3 in DNA: TGTGCCAGCTCACCAACAGGGGTCCCGAACACTGAAGCTTTCTTT.